Reported below is one T cell receptor beta chain. The run depth of the assay was deep. Genomic DNA belonging to each subset was distributed in equal measure over several immunoSEQ plates. Original methodology: Filtering differed for immunoSEQ, which gave only junction sequences without quality scores. TCRdb's table, derived via immunoSEQ multiplex PCR, lists solely in-frame clones and lacks some. V and J calls and clone size are as listed in that table; D and trimming were resolved from the DNA. The top ten hold over 1.3% of the sample, which has about 1 million clones, about 77% seen once. This entry belongs to a study of shared clonotypes between healthy human individuals. CD4+ cells were split into CD45RA+ naive and CD45RA-negative memory subsets. This TCR was sampled from a man aged 18 to 29 in good health. Sequencing used memory CD4+ T cells sorted from blood. Subset specified: CD45RA-negative fraction.

DNA of the CDR3: TGTGCCAGCAGCAAACAGGGCCAGGGCATGGATACGCAGTATTTT. Its protein product is CASSKQGQGMDTQYF. This chain joins TRBV5-4 and TRBJ2-3; maybe TRBD1 (6 bases). Germline V gene lookup returns CDR1 SGHNT and CDR2 YYREEE (reference sequence). CDR3 size: 15 residues. The ends were cut back, 4 bases at V and 6 bases at J, with 18 bases in the middle.